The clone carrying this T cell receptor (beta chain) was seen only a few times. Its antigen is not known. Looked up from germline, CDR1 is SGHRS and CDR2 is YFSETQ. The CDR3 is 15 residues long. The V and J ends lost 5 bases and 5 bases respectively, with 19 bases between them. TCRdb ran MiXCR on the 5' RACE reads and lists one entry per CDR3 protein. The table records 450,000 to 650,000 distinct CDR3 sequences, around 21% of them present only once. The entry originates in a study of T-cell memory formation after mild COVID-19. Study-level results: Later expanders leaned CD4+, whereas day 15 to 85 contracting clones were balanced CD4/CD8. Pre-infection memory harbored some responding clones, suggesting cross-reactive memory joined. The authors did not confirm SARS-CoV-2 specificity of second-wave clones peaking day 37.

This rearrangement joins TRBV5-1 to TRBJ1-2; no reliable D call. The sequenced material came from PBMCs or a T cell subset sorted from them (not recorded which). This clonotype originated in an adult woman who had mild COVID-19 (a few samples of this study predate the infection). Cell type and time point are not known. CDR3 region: CASRPVRGIDYGYTF. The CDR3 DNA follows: TGCGCCAGCAGGCCTGTCCGGGGAATTGATTATGGCTACACCTTC.